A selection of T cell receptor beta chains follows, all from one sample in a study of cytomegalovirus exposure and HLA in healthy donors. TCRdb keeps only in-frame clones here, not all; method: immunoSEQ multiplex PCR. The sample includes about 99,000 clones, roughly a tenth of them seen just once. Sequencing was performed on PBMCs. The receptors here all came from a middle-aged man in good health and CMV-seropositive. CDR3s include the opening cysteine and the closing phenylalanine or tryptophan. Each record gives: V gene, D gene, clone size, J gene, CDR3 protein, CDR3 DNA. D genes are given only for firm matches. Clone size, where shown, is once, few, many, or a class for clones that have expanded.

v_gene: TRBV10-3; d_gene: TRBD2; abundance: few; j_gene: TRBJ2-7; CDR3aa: CAISVNSGSSVEQYF; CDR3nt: TGTGCCATCAGTGTAAATAGCGGGAGTTCTGTCGAGCAGTACTTC
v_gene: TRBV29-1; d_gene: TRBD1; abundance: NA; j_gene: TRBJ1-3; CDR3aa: CSVGPTGSSGNTIYF; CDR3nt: TGCAGCGTTGGCCCGACAGGGAGCTCTGGAAACACCATATATTTT
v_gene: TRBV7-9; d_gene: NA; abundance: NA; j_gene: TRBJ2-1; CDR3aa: CASSPEPGLGYYNEQFF; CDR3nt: TGTGCCAGCAGCCCAGAACCGGGACTCGGTTACTACAATGAGCAGTTCTTC
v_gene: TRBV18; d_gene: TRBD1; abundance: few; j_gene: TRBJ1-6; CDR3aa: CASSGTAYNSPLHF; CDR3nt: TGTGCCAGCTCCGGGACAGCCTATAATTCACCCCTCCACTTT
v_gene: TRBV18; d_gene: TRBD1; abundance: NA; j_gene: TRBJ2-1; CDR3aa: CASSGQDTYNEQFF; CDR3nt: TGTGCCAGCTCCGGACAGGATACCTACAATGAGCAGTTCTTC
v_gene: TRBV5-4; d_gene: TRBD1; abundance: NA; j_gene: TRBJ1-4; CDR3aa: CASSLGQGNEKLFF; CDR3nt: TGTGCCAGCAGCTTGGGACAGGGAAATGAAAAACTGTTTTTT
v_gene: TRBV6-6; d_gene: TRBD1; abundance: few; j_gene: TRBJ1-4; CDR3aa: CASSYGAGGNEKLFF; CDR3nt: TGTGCCAGCAGTTACGGTGCAGGGGGTAATGAAAAACTGTTTTTT
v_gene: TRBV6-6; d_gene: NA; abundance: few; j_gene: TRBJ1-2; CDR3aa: CASSYSNAGSYGYTF; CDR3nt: TGTGCCAGCAGTTACTCCAATGCAGGAAGCTATGGCTACACCTTC
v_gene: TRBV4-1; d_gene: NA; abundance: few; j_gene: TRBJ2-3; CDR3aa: CASSPVEADGTDTQYF; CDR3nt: TGCGCCAGCAGCCCAGTCGAAGCGGACGGTACAGATACGCAGTATTTT
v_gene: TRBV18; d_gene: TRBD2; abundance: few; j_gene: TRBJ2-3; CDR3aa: CASSAGLAAFDTQYF; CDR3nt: TGTGCCAGCTCGGCTGGGCTAGCGGCCTTCGATACGCAGTATTTT
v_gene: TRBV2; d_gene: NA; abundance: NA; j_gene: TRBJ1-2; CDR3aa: CASSEVGGQGGGYTF; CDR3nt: TGTGCCAGCAGTGAAGTGGGAGGGCAGGGAGGAGGCTACACCTTC
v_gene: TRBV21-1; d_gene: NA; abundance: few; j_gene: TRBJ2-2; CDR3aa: CAGSTRSRYGDKITGELFF; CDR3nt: TGTGCCGGCTCAACGAGATCTCGTTACGGGGACAAAATTACCGGGGAGCTGTTTTTT
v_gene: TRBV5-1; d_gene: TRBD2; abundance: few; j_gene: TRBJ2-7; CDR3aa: CASSLGLAVTYEQYF; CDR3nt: TGCGCCAGCAGCTTGGGGCTAGCGGTAACCTACGAGCAGTACTTC
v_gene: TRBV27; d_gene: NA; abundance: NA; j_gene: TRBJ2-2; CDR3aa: CASSFGGARELFF; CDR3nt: TGTGCCAGCAGTTTTGGGGGGGCCAGGGAGCTGTTTTTT
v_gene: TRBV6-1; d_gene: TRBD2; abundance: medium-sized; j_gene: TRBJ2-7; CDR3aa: CASSEGLAGAYEQYF; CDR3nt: TGTGCCAGCAGTGAAGGACTAGCGGGAGCCTACGAGCAGTACTTC
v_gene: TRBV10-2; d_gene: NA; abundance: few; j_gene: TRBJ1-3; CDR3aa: CASSRQGNTFSNTIYF; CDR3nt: TGCGCCAGCAGTCGGCAGGGAAATACTTTTTCAAACACCATATATTTT
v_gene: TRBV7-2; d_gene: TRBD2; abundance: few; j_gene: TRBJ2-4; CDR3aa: CASSSGGGADIQYF; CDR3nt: TGTGCCAGCAGCTCGGGGGGGGGCGCAGACATTCAGTACTTC
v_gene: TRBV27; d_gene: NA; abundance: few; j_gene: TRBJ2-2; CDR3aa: CASTLGGGELFF; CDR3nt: TGTGCCAGCACCTTAGGGGGCGGGGAGCTGTTTTTT
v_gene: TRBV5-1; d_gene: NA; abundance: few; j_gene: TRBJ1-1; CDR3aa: CASSVLPGNTEAFF; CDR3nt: TGCGCCAGCAGTGTTCTCCCCGGGAACACTGAAGCTTTCTTT
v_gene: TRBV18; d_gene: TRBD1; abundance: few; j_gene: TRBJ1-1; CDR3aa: CASSLSGTANTEAFF; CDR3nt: TGTGCCAGCTCACTATCCGGGACAGCGAACACTGAAGCTTTCTTT
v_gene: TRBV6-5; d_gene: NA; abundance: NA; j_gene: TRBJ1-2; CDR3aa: CASSSPGLGYGYTF; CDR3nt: TGTGCCAGCAGTTCCCCGGGGTTGGGCTATGGCTACACCTTC
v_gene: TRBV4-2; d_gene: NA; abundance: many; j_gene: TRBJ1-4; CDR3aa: CASSQHRRNEKLFF; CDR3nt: TGTGCCAGCAGCCAACATCGCCGGAATGAAAAACTGTTTTTT
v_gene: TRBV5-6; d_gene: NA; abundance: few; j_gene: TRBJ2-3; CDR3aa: CASSFGSTDTQYF; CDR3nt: TGTGCCAGCAGCTTTGGCAGCACAGATACGCAGTATTTT
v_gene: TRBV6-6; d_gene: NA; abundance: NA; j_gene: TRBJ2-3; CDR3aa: CASSYFQATDTQYF; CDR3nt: TGTGCCAGCAGTTACTTCCAGGCGACAGATACGCAGTATTTT
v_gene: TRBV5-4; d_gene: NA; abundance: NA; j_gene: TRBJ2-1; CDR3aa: CASSLGQGSYNEQFF; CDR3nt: TGTGCCAGCAGCTTGGGGCAGGGATCGTACAATGAGCAGTTCTTC
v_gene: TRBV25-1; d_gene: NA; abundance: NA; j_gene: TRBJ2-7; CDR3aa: CASSSGLHLAGYYEQYF; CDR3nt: TGTGCCAGCAGCTCGGGACTCCACCTTGCTGGTTACTACGAGCAGTACTTC
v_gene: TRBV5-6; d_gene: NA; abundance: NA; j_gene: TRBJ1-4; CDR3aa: CASSFLGQGSEKLFF; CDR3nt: TGTGCCAGCAGCTTTTTGGGGCAGGGAAGCGAAAAACTGTTTTTT
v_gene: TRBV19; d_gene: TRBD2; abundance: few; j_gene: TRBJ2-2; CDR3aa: CASISGRRTGELFF; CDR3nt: TGTGCCAGCATTAGCGGGAGGCGGACCGGGGAGCTGTTTTTT
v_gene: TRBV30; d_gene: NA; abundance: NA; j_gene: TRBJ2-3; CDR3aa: CAWSVGLDTDTQYF; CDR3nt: TGTGCCTGGAGTGTTGGTTTAGACACAGATACGCAGTATTTT
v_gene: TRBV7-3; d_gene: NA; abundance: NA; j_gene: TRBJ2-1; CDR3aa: CASSLNRDNEQFF; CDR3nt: TGTGCCAGCAGCTTAAACAGGGACAATGAGCAGTTCTTC
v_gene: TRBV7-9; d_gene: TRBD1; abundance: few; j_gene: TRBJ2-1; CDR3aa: CASSLGQHSNEQFF; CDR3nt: TGTGCCAGCAGCTTGGGACAGCATTCCAATGAGCAGTTCTTC
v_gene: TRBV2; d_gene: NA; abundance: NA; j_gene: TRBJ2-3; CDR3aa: CASSSSTDTQYF; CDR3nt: TGTGCCAGCAGTTCCTCCACAGATACGCAGTATTTT
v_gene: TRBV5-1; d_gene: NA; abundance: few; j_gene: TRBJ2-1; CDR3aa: CASSLVSGLNEQFF; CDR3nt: TGCGCCAGCAGCTTGGTGTCAGGGCTCAATGAGCAGTTCTTC
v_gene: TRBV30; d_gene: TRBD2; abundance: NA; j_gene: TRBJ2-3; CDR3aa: CAWRALAVISTDTQYF; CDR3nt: TGTGCCTGGAGGGCTCTAGCGGTTATCTCCACAGATACGCAGTATTTT
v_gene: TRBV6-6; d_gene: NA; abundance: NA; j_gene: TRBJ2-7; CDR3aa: CASSYTEKHEQYF; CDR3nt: TGTGCCAGCAGCTATACAGAGAAGCACGAGCAGTACTTC
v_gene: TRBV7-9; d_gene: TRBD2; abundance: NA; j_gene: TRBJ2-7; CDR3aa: CASSPVSGTIPEQYF; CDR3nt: TGTGCCAGCAGCCCCGTTAGCGGGACAATCCCCGAGCAGTACTTC
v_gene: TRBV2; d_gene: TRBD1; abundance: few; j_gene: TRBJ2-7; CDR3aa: CASSEYSDRSYEQYF; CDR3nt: TGTGCCAGCAGTGAATATTCGGACAGGTCCTACGAGCAGTACTTC
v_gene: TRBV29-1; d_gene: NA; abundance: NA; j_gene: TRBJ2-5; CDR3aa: CSAARGGTQYF; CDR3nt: TGCAGCGCCGCGAGGGGGGGGACCCAGTACTTC
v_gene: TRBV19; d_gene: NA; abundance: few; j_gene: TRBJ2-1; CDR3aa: CARYNEQFF; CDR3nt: TGTGCCAGATATAATGAGCAGTTCTTC
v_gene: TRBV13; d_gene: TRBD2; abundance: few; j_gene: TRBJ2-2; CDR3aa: CASSLGSGRNTGELFF; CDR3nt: TGTGCCAGCAGCTTAGGTAGCGGGAGGAACACCGGGGAGCTGTTTTTT
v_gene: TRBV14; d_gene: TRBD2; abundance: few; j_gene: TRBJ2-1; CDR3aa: CASSLAGDYNEQFF; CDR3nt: TGTGCCAGCAGCCTAGCGGGAGACTACAATGAGCAGTTCTTC
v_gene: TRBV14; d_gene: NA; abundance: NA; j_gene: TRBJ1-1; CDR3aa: CASSSGRRYTEAFF; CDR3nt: TGTGCCAGCAGCTCCGGCCGGCGGTACACTGAAGCTTTCTTT